One and the same sample provided the 20 T cell receptor beta chains below, sequenced in a study of beta chain features in type 1 diabetes. Every bit of the isolated RNA underwent reverse transcription, so sequencing read expressed TCRB transcripts. Using immunoSEQ multiplex PCR, the repertoire was profiled, and TCRdb retains in-frame clones only, with some absent. The repertoire consists of 300,000 to 450,000 clones, with roughly 12% occurring once and the leading ten covering more than 0.015%. Material for sequencing was naive CD4+ T cells from blood. These receptors came from a man between 18 and 29 years old in good health.

This clone was seen more than once but under ten times. The chain combines TRBV6-5 with TRBJ2-7; unclear D gene. V gave up 10 bases and J gave up 0 bases, with 10 bases separating them. Germline CDR1 and CDR2: MNHEY and SVGAGI. This CDR3 is 12 amino acids long. The CDR3: CAIKTDSYEQYF. In nucleotides, the CDR3 is TGTGCCATCAAAACAGACTCCTACGAGCAGTACTTC.

This clone was seen only a few times. The chain combines TRBV5-1 with TRBJ2-5; 7 bases agree with TRBD1. V gave up 2 bases and J gave up 3 bases; unmatched junction bases: 7. The CDR3 extends over 15 amino acids. The germline V gene encodes CDR1 SGHRS and CDR2 YFSETQ. CDR3: CASSFDRAQEETQYF. DNA of the CDR3: TGCGCCAGCAGCTTCGACAGGGCCCAAGAAGAGACCCAGTACTTC.

The chain has TRBV25-1 and TRBJ1-2, with TRBD1 matching over 9 bases. The CDR3 is 15 amino acids. V shed 3 bases and J 4 bases; nucleotides not matched to a gene: 6. The germline gives CDR1 MGHDK, CDR2 SYGVNS. The CDR3 DNA reads as TGTGCCAGCAGTGATTTGACAGGGGGGACCTATGGCTACACCTTC. Translation: CASSDLTGGTYGYTF.

The J gene is TRBJ2-1, the V gene TRBV18, with 7 bases that match TRBD1. Germline values: CDR1 KGHSH, CDR2 LQKENI. The CDR3 runs 12 residues. V lost 6 bases, J lost 9 bases, and 5 bases stayed unmatched. This CDR3 is CASSPTGAEQFF. The CDR3 bases are TGTGCCAGCTCGCCTACAGGGGCTGAGCAGTTCTTC.

The chain uses TRBV18 and TRBJ1-2; 7 positions match TRBD1. V trimming: 6 bases; J trimming: 2 bases; junction bases outside the gene matches: 9. Per the germline V gene, CDR1 is KGHSH and CDR2 is LQKENI. The CDR3 is 15 amino acids. The CDR3 coding sequence is TGTGCCAGCTCCCCCTCCGGGACAGCAAACTATGGCTACACCTTC. This codes for CASSPSGTANYGYTF.

This clone was seen a few times. CDR3 amino acids: CAIKGANTGELFF. For the CDR3, the DNA is TGTGCCATCAAGGGGGCGAACACCGGGGAGCTGTTTTTT. The chain couples TRBV10-3 to TRBJ2-2; D may be TRBD1 (6 bases). Germline CDR1 reads ENHRY; CDR2 reads SYGVKD. Trimming cost V 7 bases and J 0 bases, with 6 bases left between them. This CDR3 region has 13 residues.

This clone was seen a few times. This sequence joins TRBV4-1 and TRBJ2-3; a weak D match, TRBD1 (6 bases). Germline CDR1 is MGHRA and CDR2 is YSYEKL. The V gene lost 4 bases and the J gene lost 2 bases, with 16 bases spanning the gap. The CDR3 extends over 16 amino acids. This chain's CDR3 is CASSRNTGYDTDTQYF. CDR3 in DNA: TGCGCCAGCAGCCGTAACACAGGGTATGACACAGATACGCAGTATTTT.

This CDR3 is CASRQTGFSYEQYF. In DNA form, the CDR3 reads TGTGCCAGCAGACAAACAGGGTTCTCCTACGAGCAGTACTTC. This sequence joins TRBV7-9 and TRBJ2-7, with D maybe TRBD1 (6 bases). Germline CDR1 is SEHNR and CDR2 is FQNEAQ (reference sequence). The V end was cut by 6 bases, the J end by 0 bases, with 12 bases between. CDR3 length: 14 amino acids.

This clone has a handful of counts. The V and J genes are TRBV18 and TRBJ2-6, with 8 bases that match TRBD1. The germline V gene encodes CDR1 KGHSH and CDR2 LQKENI. V was clipped by 6 bases and J by 2 bases; unmatched bases: 6. This CDR3 has 16 residues. CDR3 coding DNA: TGTGCCAGCTCGCCCAGGACAGGGCCTGGGGCCAACGTCCTGACTTTC. It yields the protein CASSPRTGPGANVLTF.

The genes are TRBV6-6 and TRBJ2-5; D is perhaps TRBD2 (5 bases). The V gene lost 0 bases and the J gene lost 1 base, with 9 bases spanning the gap. Germline values: CDR1 MNHNY, CDR2 SVGAGI (reference sequence). The CDR3 runs 15 residues. The chain's CDR3 is CASSYSDFPQETQYF. As DNA, the CDR3 is TGTGCCAGCAGTTACTCGGACTTTCCCCAAGAGACCCAGTACTTC.

In this sample, this clone turned up a few times. The rearrangement uses TRBV7-9 and TRBJ1-1; D is ambiguous. Trimming cost V 2 bases and J 1 base, with 11 bases left between them. CDR3 length: 15 amino acids. Germline loops: CDR1 SEHNR, CDR2 FQNEAQ (reference sequence). The CDR3 region is CASSLNGLQNTEAFF. The CDR3 DNA reads as TGTGCCAGCAGCTTAAATGGGCTTCAGAACACTGAAGCTTTCTTT. The full variable domain, in which reference TRBV7-9 and TRBJ1-1 provide the parts outside the CDR3, is DTGVSQNPRHKITKRGQNVTFRCDPISEHNRLYWYRQTLGQGPEFLTYFQNEAQLEKSRLLSDRFSAERPKGSFSTLEIQRTEQGDSAMYLCASSLNGLQNTEAFFGQGTRLTVV.

A few counts support this clone. The chain is built from TRBV14 and TRBJ2-2, with 10 positions matching TRBD1. With V trimmed by 4 bases and J by 5 bases, 7 bases remained unmatched. This CDR3 has 16 amino acids. Germline CDR1 SGHDN, CDR2 FVKESK. The CDR3 DNA sequence: TGTGCCAGCAGCCGGGTCGGGACAGGGGTGACCGGGGAGCTGTTTTTT. Translated: CASSRVGTGVTGELFF.

This sequence joins TRBV30 and TRBJ2-7, with TRBD1 as a possible D gene (6 bases). Germline CDR1 is GTSNPN and CDR2 is SVGIG (reference sequence). V gave up 3 bases and J gave up 6 bases, with 15 bases separating them. The CDR3 is 13 amino acids. CDR3 bases: TGTGCCTGGAGGTATAGGGGGAGTGGCGAGCAGTACTTC. Translated, it gives CAWRYRGSGEQYF.

This clone was seen at least ten times. The V gene is TRBV30, the J gene TRBJ2-1, with 10 bases that match TRBD1. The V segment lost 8 bases and the J segment 5 bases; nucleotides outside the gene matches: 9. Germline V gene lookup returns CDR1 GTSNPN and CDR2 SVGIG (reference sequence). The CDR3 has 14 amino acids. The CDR3 protein is CAGTGDGRNNEQFF. The CDR3, as DNA: TGTGCCGGGACAGGGGACGGCAGGAACAATGAGCAGTTCTTC.

A few counts support this clone. Different DNA sequences within this sample yield the same CDR3. The J gene is TRBJ2-7, the V gene TRBV6-6; D possibly corresponds to TRBD1 (6 bases). V shed 4 bases and J shed 4 bases, with 8 bases lying between them. CDR1 is MNHNY and CDR2 is SVGAGI in the germline V gene (reference sequence). The CDR3 is 12 amino acids. The CDR3 nucleotides read TGTGCCAGCAGTTCACAGGGTTACGAGCAGTACTTC. Translation gives CASSSQGYEQYF.

This clone was detected a few times. J is TRBJ2-3 and V is TRBV11-1; D perhaps matches TRBD2 (5 bases). The germline CDR1 and CDR2 sequences are SGHAT and FQDESV (reference sequence). The V and J ends lost 1 base and 5 bases respectively, with 7 bases between them. The CDR3 spans 13 residues. Here the CDR3 DNA reads TGTGCCAGCAGCTTAGTCCGGGGAGATACGCAGTATTTT. Translating gives CASSLVRGDTQYF.

The chain combines TRBV5-4 with TRBJ2-1, with TRBD1 matching 7 bases. Trimming took 7 bases from V and 5 from J; bases not matched to a gene: 9. CDR1 SGHNT and CDR2 YYREEE come from the germline V gene (reference sequence). This CDR3 has 14 amino acids. The CDR3 nucleotides read TGTGCCAGCGGGTTAGGGACAGAAAACAATGAGCAGTTCTTC. It is translated as CASGLGTENNEQFF.

J is TRBJ2-7 and V is TRBV27, with 11 bases lining up with TRBD2. J was trimmed by 2 bases and V by 0 bases; bases with no gene match: 0. CDR3 length: 15 amino acids. Germline V gene data show CDR1 as MNHEY and CDR2 as SMNVEV (reference sequence). CDR3 sequence reads: CASSLSSGRAYEQYF. CDR3 DNA: TGTGCCAGCAGTTTATCTAGCGGGAGGGCCTACGAGCAGTACTTC.

About this clone itself: Different DNA sequences within this sample yield the same CDR3. The CDR3 DNA is TGTGCCTGGAGTGTAACAGGGGGGTCTGGAAACACCATATATTTT. Its translation: CAWSVTGGSGNTIYF. The chain joins TRBV30 to TRBJ1-3; 8 bases are shared with TRBD1. With V trimmed by 0 bases and J by 1 base, 2 bases remained unmatched. Germline-derived CDR1 and CDR2 are GTSNPN and SVGIG (reference sequence). The CDR3 totals 15 residues. The full variable domain, completed using reference TRBV30 and TRBJ1-3, is SQTIHQWPATLVQPVGSPLSLECTVEGTSNPNLYWYRQAAGRGLQLLFYSVGIGQISSEVPQNLSASRPQDRQFILSSKKLLLSDSGFYLCAWSVTGGSGNTIYFGEGSWLTVV.

CDR3: CASSPGTSLPTSEQFF. CDR3 nucleotide sequence: TGCGCCAGCAGCCCGGGGACTAGCTTACCGACAAGTGAGCAGTTCTTC. This chain joins TRBV5-1 and TRBJ2-1; TRBD2 aligns across 9 bases. Germline V CDR1 and CDR2: SGHRS, YFSETQ. There are 16 residues in the CDR3. V was clipped by 4 bases and J by 9 bases; unmatched bases: 14.